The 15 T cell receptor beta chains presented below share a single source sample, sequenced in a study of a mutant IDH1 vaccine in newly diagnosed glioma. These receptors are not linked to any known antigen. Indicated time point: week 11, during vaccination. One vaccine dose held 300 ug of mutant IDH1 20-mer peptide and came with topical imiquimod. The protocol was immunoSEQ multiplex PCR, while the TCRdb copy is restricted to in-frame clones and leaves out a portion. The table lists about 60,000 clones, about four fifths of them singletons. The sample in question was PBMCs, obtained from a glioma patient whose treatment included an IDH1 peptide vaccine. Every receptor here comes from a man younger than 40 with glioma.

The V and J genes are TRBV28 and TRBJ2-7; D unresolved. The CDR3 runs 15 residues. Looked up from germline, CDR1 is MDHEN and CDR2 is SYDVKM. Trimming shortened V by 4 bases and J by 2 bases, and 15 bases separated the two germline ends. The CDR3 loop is CASSSPGMVPYEQYF. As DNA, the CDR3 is TGTGCCAGCAGTTCCCCGGGTATGGTGCCCTACGAGCAGTACTTC.

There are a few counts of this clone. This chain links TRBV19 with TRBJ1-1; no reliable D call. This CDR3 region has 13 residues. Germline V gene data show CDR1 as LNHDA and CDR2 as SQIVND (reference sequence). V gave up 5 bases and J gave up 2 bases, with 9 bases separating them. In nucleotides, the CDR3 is TGTGCCAGTAGTTCACAGACCAACACTGAAGCTTTCTTT. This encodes CASSSQTNTEAFF.

The CDR3 coding sequence is TGTGCCAGCAGCGCCGGGACTAGCGGGCACGAAGAGACCCAGTACTTC. Translated, it gives CASSAGTSGHEETQYF. V is TRBV7-2 and J is TRBJ2-5, with 12 bases identical to TRBD2. Per germline, CDR1 SGHTA and CDR2 FQGNSA. The CDR3 runs to 16 residues. The ends lost 5 bases at V and 3 bases at J; junction bases unmatched: 7.

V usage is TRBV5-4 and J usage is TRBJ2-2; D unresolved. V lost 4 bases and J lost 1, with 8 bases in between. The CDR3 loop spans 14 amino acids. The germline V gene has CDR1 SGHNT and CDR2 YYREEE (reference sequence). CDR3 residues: CASSRQRNTGELFF. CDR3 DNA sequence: TGTGCCAGCAGCCGGCAGAGGAACACCGGGGAGCTGTTTTTT.

CDR3 sequence reads: CASSLTPGGGNQPQHF. The CDR3 DNA sequence: TGTGCCAGCAGTCTTACCCCGGGAGGGGGGAATCAGCCCCAGCATTTT. This chain connects TRBV27 to TRBJ1-5; D is possibly TRBD1 (6 bases). The ends were cut back, 5 bases at V and 4 bases at J, with 18 bases in the middle. This CDR3 comprises 16 residues. CDR1 MNHEY and CDR2 SMNVEV come from the germline V gene (reference sequence).

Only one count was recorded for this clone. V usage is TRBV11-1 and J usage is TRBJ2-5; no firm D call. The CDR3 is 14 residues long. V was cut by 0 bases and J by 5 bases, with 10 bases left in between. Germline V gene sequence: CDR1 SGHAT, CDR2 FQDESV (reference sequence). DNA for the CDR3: TGTGCCAGCAGCTTAGCGGTGTGGAAGGAGACCCAGTACTTC. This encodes CASSLAVWKETQYF.

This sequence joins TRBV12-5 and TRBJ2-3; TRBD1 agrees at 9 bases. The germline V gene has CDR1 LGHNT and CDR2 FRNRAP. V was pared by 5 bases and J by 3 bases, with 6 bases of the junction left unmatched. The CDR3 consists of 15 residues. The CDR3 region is CASGPGDRVTDTQYF. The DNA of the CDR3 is TGTGCTAGTGGTCCTGGGGACAGGGTAACAGATACGCAGTATTTT. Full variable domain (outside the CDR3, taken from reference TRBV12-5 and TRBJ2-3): DARVTQTPRHKVTEMGQEVTMRCQPILGHNTVFWYRQTMMQGLELLAYFRNRAPLDDSGMPKDRFSAEMPDATLATLKIQPSEPRDSAVYFCASGPGDRVTDTQYFGPGTRLTVL.

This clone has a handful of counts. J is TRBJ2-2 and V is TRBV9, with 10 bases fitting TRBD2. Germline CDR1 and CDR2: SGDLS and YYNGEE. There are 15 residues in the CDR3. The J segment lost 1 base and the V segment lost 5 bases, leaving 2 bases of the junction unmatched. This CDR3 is CASRRLAGNTGELFF. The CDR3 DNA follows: TGTGCCAGCAGAAGACTAGCGGGGAACACCGGGGAGCTGTTTTTT. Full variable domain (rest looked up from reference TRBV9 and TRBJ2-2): DSGVTQTPKHLITATGQRVTLRCSPRSGDLSVYWYQQSLDQGLQFLIQYYNGEERAKGNILERFSAQQFPDLHSELNLSSLELGDSALYFCASRRLAGNTGELFFGEGSRLTVL.

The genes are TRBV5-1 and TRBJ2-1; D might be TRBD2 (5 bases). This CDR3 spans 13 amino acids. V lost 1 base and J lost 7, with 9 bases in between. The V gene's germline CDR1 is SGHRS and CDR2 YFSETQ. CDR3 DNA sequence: TGCGCCAGCAGCTTGTCACTAGGGAATGAGCAGTTCTTC. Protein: CASSLSLGNEQFF.

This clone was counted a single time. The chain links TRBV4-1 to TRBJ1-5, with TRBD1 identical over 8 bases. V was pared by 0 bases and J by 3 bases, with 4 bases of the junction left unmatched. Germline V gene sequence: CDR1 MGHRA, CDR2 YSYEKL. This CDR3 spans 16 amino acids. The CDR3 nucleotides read TGCGCCAGCAGCCAAGACGCGGGACAGGCCAATCAGCCCCAGCATTTT. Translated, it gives CASSQDAGQANQPQHF.

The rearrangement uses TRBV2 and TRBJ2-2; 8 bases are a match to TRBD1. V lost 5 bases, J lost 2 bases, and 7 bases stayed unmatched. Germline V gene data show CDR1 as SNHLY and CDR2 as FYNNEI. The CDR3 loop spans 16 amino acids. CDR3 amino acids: CASSYTGTGNTGELFF. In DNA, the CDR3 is TGTGCCAGCAGTTATACCGGGACAGGCAACACCGGGGAGCTGTTTTTT.

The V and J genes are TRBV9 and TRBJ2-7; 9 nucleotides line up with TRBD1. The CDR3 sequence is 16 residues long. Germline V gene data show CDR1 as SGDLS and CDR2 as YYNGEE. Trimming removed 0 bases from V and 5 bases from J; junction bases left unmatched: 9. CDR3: CASSVGGQGLFHEQYF. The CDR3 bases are TGTGCCAGCAGCGTAGGAGGACAGGGGTTGTTCCACGAGCAGTACTTC.

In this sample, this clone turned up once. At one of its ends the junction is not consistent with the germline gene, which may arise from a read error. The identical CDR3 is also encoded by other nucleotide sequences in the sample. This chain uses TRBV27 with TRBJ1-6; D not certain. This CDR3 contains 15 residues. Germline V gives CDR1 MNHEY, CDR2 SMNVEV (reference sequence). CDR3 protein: CASSLSKTYNSPLHF. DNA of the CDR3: TGTGCCAGCAGCTTATCGAAAACATATAATTCACCCCTCCACTTT.

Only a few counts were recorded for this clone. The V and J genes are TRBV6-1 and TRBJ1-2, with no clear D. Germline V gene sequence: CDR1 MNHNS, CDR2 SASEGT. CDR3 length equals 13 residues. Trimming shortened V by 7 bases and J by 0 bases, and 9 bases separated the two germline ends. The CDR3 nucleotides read TGTGCCAGCACGCTCTCTACTAACTATGGCTACACCTTC. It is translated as CASTLSTNYGYTF.

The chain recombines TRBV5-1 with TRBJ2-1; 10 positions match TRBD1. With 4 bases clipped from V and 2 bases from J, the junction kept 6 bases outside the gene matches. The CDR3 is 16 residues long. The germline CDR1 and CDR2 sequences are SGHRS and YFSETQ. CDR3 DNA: TGCGCCAGCAGCATAGGGGACAGGGGAGCCTACAATGAGCAGTTCTTC. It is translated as CASSIGDRGAYNEQFF. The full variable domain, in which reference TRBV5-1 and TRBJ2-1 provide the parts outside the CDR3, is KAGVTQTPRYLIKTRGQQVTLSCSPISGHRSVSWYQQTPGQGLQFLFEYFSETQRNKGNFPGRFSGRQFSNSRSEMNVSTLELGDSALYLCASSIGDRGAYNEQFFGPGTRLTVL.